The table lists the clone carrying this TCR beta chain with many counts. Its specificity is unknown. Peptide-pool stimulation followed by sequencing identified expanded antigen-specific CD4+ clonotypes in the ViraFEST assay. Following 10 days of culture, CD4+ T cells were isolated. Infection dated between March and December 2020, before the Alpha, Beta and Delta variants reached the United States. Some 2 million PBMC per well were cultured with 8.5 to 10 IU/ml IL-2 and roughly 10 ug/ml peptides. This entry belongs to a study of vaccination effects on CD4 cells after COVID-19. Study context: A couple of convalescent pre-vaccine samples were taken 142 and 148 days post-diagnosis. Broader study findings: Early post-infection timepoints were missing from the study, which also had few convalescent patients.

The protocol was immunoSEQ multiplex PCR, while the TCRdb copy is restricted to in-frame clones and leaves out a portion. The sample lists around 75,000 clones; over 60% were seen once. The starting material was CD4+ T cells from PBMCs cultured with HIV peptides, obtained before COVID-19 vaccination. Subset given: HIV-1 Nef peptide pool negative control/reference culture. This clonotype originated in a human donor who had a prior SARS-CoV-2 infection.

The CDR3 bases are TGTGCCAGCAGCTTAGCGTGGGGCTTACTCACCGGGGAGCTGTTTTTT. Its translation is CASSLAWGLLTGELFF. This chain connects TRBV7-9 to TRBJ2-2, with D perhaps TRBD1 (5 bases). Trimming took off 0 bases at V and 4 bases at J, with 12 bases between the two ends. The length of the CDR3 is 16 residues. Per the germline V gene, CDR1 is SEHNR and CDR2 is FQNEAQ (reference sequence). Full variable domain (missing parts from reference TRBV7-9 and TRBJ2-2): DTGVSQNPRHKITKRGQNVTFRCDPISEHNRLYWYRQTLGQGPEFLTYFQNEAQLEKSRLLSDRFSAERPKGSFSTLEIQRTEQGDSAMYLCASSLAWGLLTGELFFGEGSRLTVL.